Shown below are 19 T cell receptor beta chains from a single sample sequenced in a study of OX40 agonist ivuxolimab in advanced cancers. Sequencing was performed with immunoSEQ multiplex PCR; in TCRdb, only in-frame clones are kept and a portion is missing. The data contain 50,000 to 75,000 clones, 80% to 95% of them singletons. The sequencing used CD4+ or CD8+ T cells sorted from blood, collected in a trial of the OX40 agonist ivuxolimab. The receptor set was obtained from an adult with an advanced solid tumor such as melanoma, head and neck, liver or kidney cancer.

The V call is TRBV18, the J call TRBJ1-3; weak D call: TRBD1 (6 bases). Trimming shortened V by 0 bases and J by 2 bases, and 8 bases separated the two germline ends. Germline V lookup: CDR1 KGHSH, CDR2 LQKENI. The CDR3 sequence is 15 residues long. CDR3 bases: TGTGCCAGCTCACCACCGTCAGGGGCTGGAAACACCATATATTTT. Translating it yields CASSPPSGAGNTIYF. Supplemented by reference TRBV18 and TRBJ1-3, the full variable domain reads NAGVMQNPRHLVRRRGQEARLRCSPMKGHSHVYWYRQLPEEGLKFMVYLQKENIIDESGMPKERFSAEFPKEGPSILRIQQVVRGDSAAYFCASSPPSGAGNTIYFGEGSWLTVV.

This rearrangement joins TRBV6-4 to TRBJ1-5, with D uncertain. The ends were cut back, 5 bases at V and 7 bases at J, with 12 bases in the middle. Looked up from germline, CDR1 is MRHNA and CDR2 is SNTAGT. There are 13 residues in the CDR3. The CDR3: CASSPSAFQPQHF. CDR3 DNA: TGTGCCAGCAGTCCATCGGCTTTCCAGCCCCAGCATTTT.

This chain connects TRBV27 to TRBJ2-7; no clear D. There are 11 residues in the CDR3. Trimming removed 5 bases at V and 6 bases at J, with 8 bases between. CDR1 and CDR2 (germline): MNHEY, SMNVEV (reference sequence). The DNA for the CDR3 is TGTGCCAGCAGTGTGGACGGCGAGCAGTACTTC. Its protein is CASSVDGEQYF.

The rearrangement joins TRBV27 to TRBJ2-7, with D perhaps matching TRBD1 (6 bases). V was pared by 5 bases and J by 2 bases, with 16 bases between. The germline V gene has CDR1 MNHEY and CDR2 SMNVEV (reference sequence). The CDR3 is made up of 15 amino acids. DNA for the CDR3: TGTGCCAGCAGTCCACCGGGACAAACTACCTACGAGCAGTACTTC. Translating gives CASSPPGQTTYEQYF.

The chain recombines TRBV7-8 with TRBJ2-1; 12 bases match TRBD2. The CDR3 has 19 amino acids. The V gene end was trimmed by 2 bases and the J gene end by 0 bases; junction bases not matched to a gene: 8. Germline CDR1 and CDR2: SGHVS and FQNEAQ. As DNA, the CDR3 is TGTGCCAGCAGCTTATGGTCTAGCGGGGGGGATAGCTCCTACAATGAGCAGTTCTTC. As protein: CASSLWSSGGDSSYNEQFF.

This clone occurred a few times. V gene TRBV23-1 combines with J gene TRBJ1-5; the D is unclear. TRBV23-1 is noted as an ORF with a role that remains uncertain. Trimming took 2 bases from V and 0 from J, leaving 8 bases between them. This CDR3 comprises 15 residues. CDR3 loop: CASSQEGYSNQPQHF. CDR3 in DNA: TGCGCCAGCAGTCAAGAGGGATATAGCAATCAGCCCCAGCATTTT.

The chain joins TRBV4-1 to TRBJ1-6; D might be TRBD1 (5 bases). The V end was cut by 0 bases, the J end by 9 bases, with 15 bases between. CDR1 MGHRA and CDR2 YSYEKL come from the germline V gene. The CDR3 sequence is 16 residues long. The CDR3 sequence: CASSQEGRAMGSPLHF. In nucleotides, the CDR3 is TGCGCCAGCAGCCAAGAAGGCAGGGCAATGGGTTCACCCCTCCACTTT.

J is TRBJ2-3 and V is TRBV19; D not certain. CDR3 size: 16 residues. Germline V gives CDR1 LNHDA, CDR2 SQIVND (reference sequence). V lost 7 bases and J lost 4, with 21 bases in between. The CDR3 sequence: CASTPVYGVAPDTQYF. DNA for the CDR3: TGTGCCAGTACCCCCGTGTATGGCGTGGCCCCAGATACGCAGTATTTT.

This chain links TRBV5-4 with TRBJ2-2; TRBD1 matches at 7 bases. CDR1 SGHNT and CDR2 YYREEE come from the germline V gene (reference sequence). Trimming took 4 bases from V and 4 from J; bases not matched to a gene: 7. This CDR3 region has 15 residues. CDR3 nucleotide sequence: TGTGCCAGCAGCCCCGACAGGGTTGGCACCGGGGAGCTGTTTTTT. Protein sequence: CASSPDRVGTGELFF.

The rearrangement links TRBV6-5 to TRBJ1-1, with D perhaps matching TRBD1 (5 bases). Per the germline V gene, CDR1 is MNHEY and CDR2 is SVGAGI. This CDR3 spans 15 amino acids. Trimming shortened V by 6 bases and J by 1 base, and 15 bases separated the two germline ends. CDR3 in amino acids: CASSPDMGTNTEAFF. CDR3 nucleotides: TGTGCCAGCAGCCCTGATATGGGGACGAACACTGAAGCTTTCTTT.

This sequence joins TRBV19 and TRBJ2-3, with TRBD2 matching over 12 bases. The CDR3 runs to 15 residues. With 3 bases clipped from V and 4 bases from J, the junction kept 2 bases outside the gene matches. Germline values: CDR1 LNHDA, CDR2 SQIVND (reference sequence). CDR3 bases: TGTGCCAGTAGTATCCGGACTAGCGGGGCAGATACGCAGTATTTT. It translates to CASSIRTSGADTQYF.

The chain joins TRBV19 to TRBJ2-1; TRBD1 might be the D (6 bases). This CDR3 comprises 14 residues. Germline CDR1 is LNHDA and CDR2 is SQIVND (reference sequence). V was pared by 5 bases and J by 4 bases, with 12 bases between. CDR3 in DNA: TGTGCCAGTAGTGTCGGGACACCATACAATGAGCAGTTCTTC. Its translation: CASSVGTPYNEQFF.

This clone is a singleton in its sample. The chain employs TRBV7-9 and TRBJ2-1; perhaps D is TRBD1 or TRBD2 (6 bases each). The CDR3 is 14 residues long. V gave up 1 base and J gave up 12 bases, with 16 bases separating them. Germline V gene lookup returns CDR1 SEHNR and CDR2 FQNEAQ (reference sequence). CDR3 region: CASSLVGGPEGQFF. CDR3 bases: TGTGCCAGCAGCTTAGTTGGGGGGCCGGAAGGGCAGTTCTTC.

The chain combines TRBV6-1 with TRBJ1-3; D call uncertain. The CDR3 is 17 amino acids. Germline V lookup: CDR1 MNHNS, CDR2 SASEGT. The germline V and J ends were trimmed by 2 bases and 0 bases, with 14 bases remaining between them. Written as DNA, the CDR3 is TGTGCCAGCAGTGAAAGGTTAGGCCAACTCTCTGGAAACACCATATATTTT. Its translation: CASSERLGQLSGNTIYF.

This chain connects TRBV12-2 to TRBJ1-2; TRBD1, the D gene given by the table, was not confirmed from the DNA. TRBV12-2 is a pseudogene segment. CDR3 length equals 14 residues. The CDR3 nucleotides are TGTGCAAGTTTGCAGGGGGTCACTAACTATGGCTACACCTTC. It codes for CASLQGVTNYGYTF.

This clone was recorded only once. The gene calls are TRBV6-6 and TRBJ1-2, with D unclear. The V end was cut by 4 bases, the J end by 1 base, with 4 bases between. CDR3 length: 12 amino acids. The V gene's germline CDR1 is MNHNY and CDR2 SVGAGI (reference sequence). CDR3 sequence: CASSSSNYGYTF. The CDR3 DNA reads TGTGCCAGCAGTTCGAGTAACTATGGCTACACCTTC.

This clone has only a few counts. This chain links TRBV6-6 with TRBJ1-2, with D tentatively TRBD1 (5 bases). CDR1 is MNHNY and CDR2 is SVGAGI in the germline V gene (reference sequence). The CDR3 length is 14 residues. Trimming took 10 bases from V and 2 from J, leaving 17 bases between them. Here the CDR3 DNA reads TGTGCCACTGTGCGGGGGGGAGCGAACTATGGCTACACCTTC. Its translation: CATVRGGANYGYTF.

The rearrangement joins TRBV19 to TRBJ1-3; no clear D gene. Trimming left V 7 bases short and J 4 bases short, with 17 bases between. This CDR3 contains 15 residues. Germline values: CDR1 LNHDA, CDR2 SQIVND (reference sequence). As DNA, the CDR3 is TGTGCCAGTATTTCAATTCTTGGGCCAGGAAACACCATATATTTT. This encodes CASISILGPGNTIYF. The full variable domain, in which reference TRBV19 and TRBJ1-3 provide the parts outside the CDR3, is DGGITQSPKYLFRKEGQNVTLSCEQNLNHDAMYWYRQDPGQGLRLIYYSQIVNDFQKGDIAEGYSVSREKKESFPLTVTSAQKNPTAFYLCASISILGPGNTIYFGEGSWLTVV.

V usage is TRBV4-1 and J usage is TRBJ1-5, with TRBD1 matching over 10 bases. J lost 3 bases, V lost 5 bases, and 16 bases had no gene match. The CDR3 runs 19 residues. The V gene's germline CDR1 is MGHRA and CDR2 YSYEKL. This chain's CDR3 is CASSNSEPQTGGINQPQHF. The CDR3 nucleotides are TGCGCCAGCAGCAATTCAGAGCCACAGACAGGGGGCATCAATCAGCCCCAGCATTTT.